This T cell receptor (beta chain) was profiled in a study of T cells in localized non-small cell lung cancer. J was trimmed by 5 bases and V by 1 base; bases with no gene match: 8. This CDR3 region has 15 residues. Germline CDR1 and CDR2: SGHNT and YYREEE (reference sequence). TCRdb's table, derived via immunoSEQ multiplex PCR, lists solely in-frame clones and lacks some. This sample has 45,000 to 65,000 clones, with approximately 90% found just once. Sequencing was performed on peripheral blood, taken before any cancer treatment. The clonotype was recovered from a man aged 40 to 75 with stage I squamous cell lung carcinoma. The gene calls are TRBV5-4 and TRBJ1-2; the match to TRBD1 covers 7 bases. CDR3 residues: CASSLKEGAGYGYTF. The CDR3 DNA is TGTGCCAGCAGCTTGAAAGAGGGGGCAGGATATGGCTACACCTTC.